These 15 T cell receptor beta chains came from one sample sequenced in a study of T cells in Graves' hyperthyroidism and ophthalmopathy. TCR beta CDR3 regions were amplified from RNA transcripts. TCR CDR3 regions were first amplified by RT-PCR with HTBI primers. TCRdb processed the multiplex PCR reads anew with MiXCR; each CDR3 protein has one entry. The sample carries around 290,000 distinct CDR3 sequences, 10% to 15% recorded once. Sample: blood. The receptors were sampled from a woman aged 30 to 39 with Graves' hyperthyroidism that later progressed to Graves' ophthalmopathy.

This clonotype was seen a few times. The rearrangement uses TRBV6-1 and TRBJ1-3, with D hard to call. This CDR3 is built from 16 residues. The germline gives CDR1 MNHNS, CDR2 SASEGT. V was trimmed by 7 bases and J by 0 bases, leaving 16 bases between them. DNA for the CDR3: TGTGCCAGCACTTCACCGACGGGTCGCTCTGGAAACACCATATATTTT. This translates into CASTSPTGRSGNTIYF.

The J gene is TRBJ2-3, the V gene TRBV2, with D tentatively TRBD2 (6 bases). In germline, CDR1 is SNHLY, CDR2 FYNNEI. V lost 6 bases, J lost 1 base, and 14 bases lay in between. The CDR3 contains 15 residues. CDR3 sequence: CASSDAGPRTDTQYF. The CDR3 nucleotides are TGTGCCAGCAGCGACGCGGGACCTCGCACAGATACGCAGTATTTT. The full variable domain, with the rest looked up from reference TRBV2 and TRBJ2-3, is EPEVTQTPSHQVTQMGQEVILRCVPISNHLYFYWYRQILGQKVEFLVSFYNNEISEKSEIFDDQFSVERPDGSNFTLKIRSTKLEDSAMYFCASSDAGPRTDTQYFGPGTRLTVL.

This clonotype was recorded many times. This rearrangement joins TRBV18 to TRBJ2-2, with no clear D. The CDR3 has 13 amino acids. Germline values: CDR1 KGHSH, CDR2 LQKENI. V lost 3 bases, J lost 11 bases, and 13 bases lay in between. CDR3 residues: CASSPPVVSELFF. CDR3 coding DNA: TGTGCCAGCTCACCTCCCGTGGTCAGCGAGCTGTTTTTT.

The chain couples TRBV7-9 to TRBJ2-2; the match to TRBD2 covers 11 bases. CDR3 length: 16 residues. V trimming: 6 bases; J trimming: 8 bases; junction bases outside the gene matches: 11. Germline values: CDR1 SEHNR, CDR2 FQNEAQ (reference sequence). The CDR3, as DNA: TGTGCCAGCAGGCCTTCACTAGCGGGAGCGGCGGGGGAGCTGTTTTTT. It codes for CASRPSLAGAAGELFF. Full variable domain (outside the CDR3, taken from reference TRBV7-9 and TRBJ2-2): DTGVSQNPRHKITKRGQNVTFRCDPISEHNRLYWYRQTLGQGPEFLTYFQNEAQLEKSRLLSDRFSAERPKGSFSTLEIQRTEQGDSAMYLCASRPSLAGAAGELFFGEGSRLTVL.

This clonotype was recorded at least ten times. This may be a read error, as it is one base from a much larger clone. The rearrangement joins TRBV11-3 to TRBJ2-1; TRBD2 is a possible D gene (5 bases). Between the trimmed V and J ends, which lost 5 bases and 3 bases, there was a span of 8 bases. Germline CDR1 is SGHNT and CDR2 is YENEEA. The CDR3 has 13 amino acids. CDR3 in amino acids: CASSNSVYNEQFF. CDR3 in DNA: TGTGCCAGCAGCAATAGCGTCTACAATGAGCAGTTCTTC. The full variable domain, in which reference TRBV11-3 and TRBJ2-1 provide the parts outside the CDR3, is EAGVVQSPRYKIIEKKQPVAFWCNPISGHNTLYWYLQNLGQGPELLIRYENEEAVDDSQLPKDRFSAERLKGVDSTLKIQPAELGDSAVYLCASSNSVYNEQFFGPGTRLTVL.

V is TRBV19 and J is TRBJ1-1; D perhaps matches TRBD1 (5 bases). Germline assignment: CDR1 LNHDA and CDR2 SQIVND (reference sequence). Between the trimmed V and J ends, which lost 2 bases and 4 bases, there was a span of 11 bases. The CDR3 contains 14 residues. CDR3 residues: CASSIIGTGTEAFF. The CDR3 bases are TGTGCCAGTAGTATAATAGGGACGGGCACTGAAGCTTTCTTT.

This clonotype was observed many times. This rearrangement joins TRBV20-1 to TRBJ2-7, with D hard to call. V was cut by 0 bases and J by 2 bases, with 14 bases left in between. The CDR3 consists of 15 residues. Per the germline V gene, CDR1 is DFQATT and CDR2 is SNEGSKA (reference sequence). The CDR3 DNA reads as TGCAGTGCTAGAGAGCCGGTTGGTTTTCCCTACGAGCAGTACTTC. This gives the protein CSAREPVGFPYEQYF.

This clonotype was seen repeatedly, ten times or more. This chain links TRBV29-1 with TRBJ2-3; no firm D call. The CDR3 spans 12 residues. Germline CDR1 reads SQVTM; CDR2 reads ANQGSEA. V gave up 0 bases and J gave up 0 bases, with 1 base separating them. As DNA, the CDR3 is TGCAGCGTTGAAGAGAGCACAGATACGCAGTATTTT. Amino acid sequence: CSVEESTDTQYF.

This clonotype was found many times. The rearrangement joins TRBV6-1 to TRBJ1-2, with D uncertain. V lost 8 bases to trimming and J lost 6 bases, with 13 bases between them. Germline lookup yields CDR1 MNHNS and CDR2 SASEGT. The CDR3 has 12 residues. In DNA, the CDR3 is TGTGCCAGCTCAAGGGATTGGGATGGCTACACCTTC. This gives the protein CASSRDWDGYTF.

Many counts were recorded for this clonotype. The V and J genes are TRBV6-2 or TRBV6-3 and TRBJ1-1, with 8 bases identical to TRBD1. CDR3 length equals 17 residues. The germline CDR1 and CDR2 sequences are MNHEY and SVGEGT. V lost 8 bases and J lost 0; bases outside the gene matches: 14. The CDR3: CASGQGAFHPVNTEAFF. In DNA, the CDR3 is TGTGCCAGCGGGCAGGGGGCATTCCATCCGGTGAACACTGAAGCTTTCTTT.

This clonotype occurred a few times. The V gene is TRBV5-6, the J gene TRBJ1-4, with D uncertain. Trimming stripped 4 bases from V and 7 bases from J, with 20 bases between. Germline CDR1 and CDR2: SGHDT and YYEEEE. CDR3 length: 16 residues. The CDR3 sequence is CASSAGNLGRGEKLFF. CDR3 coding DNA: TGTGCCAGCAGCGCCGGCAACCTTGGGAGAGGTGAAAAACTGTTTTTT.

The chain is built from TRBV5-1 and TRBJ2-3; TRBD2 matches 8 bases. Unmatched junction bases numbered 9, after V lost 4 bases and J lost 2 bases. Looked up from germline, CDR1 is SGHRS and CDR2 is YFSETQ. This CDR3 comprises 16 residues. The CDR3 is CASSVREGFLTDTQYF. The CDR3 nucleotides read TGCGCCAGCAGCGTTCGGGAGGGATTCCTCACAGATACGCAGTATTTT.

At least ten counts were recorded for this clonotype. The chain has TRBV28 and TRBJ2-3; no definite D call. The germline V gene has CDR1 MDHEN and CDR2 SYDVKM. The V end was cut by 5 bases, the J end by 7 bases, with 10 bases between. The CDR3 totals 12 residues. CDR3 nucleotides: TGTGCCAGCAGTCGTATGCTTCATACGCAGTATTTT. Protein: CASSRMLHTQYF. The complete variable domain, with remaining parts taken from reference TRBV28 and TRBJ2-3, reads DVKVTQSSRYLVKRTGEKVFLECVQDMDHENMFWYRQDPGLGLRLIYFSYDVKMKEKGDIPEGYSVSREKKERFSLILESASTNQTSMYLCASSRMLHTQYFGPGTRLTVL.

This clonotype has a handful of counts. The chain carries TRBV29-1 and TRBJ1-3, with unresolved D. Trimming stripped 8 bases from V and 2 bases from J, with 13 bases between. Germline V gives CDR1 SQVTM, CDR2 ANQGSEA. The CDR3 contains 13 residues. Written as DNA, the CDR3 is TGCAGCACTCGCGGAGGAGCTGGAAACACCATATATTTT. As protein: CSTRGGAGNTIYF.

V gene TRBV6-1 combines with J gene TRBJ1-3; 9 bases match TRBD1. The germline CDR1 and CDR2 sequences are MNHNS and SASEGT. The trim removed 4 bases at V and 3 bases at J, leaving 1 base unmatched. This CDR3 spans 14 amino acids. The CDR3: CASSVGQGGNTIYF. The DNA for the CDR3 is TGTGCCAGCAGTGTGGGACAGGGTGGAAACACCATATATTTT.